The next 15 T cell receptor beta chains were all read from a single sample in a study of T cells in localized non-small cell lung cancer. Generated by immunoSEQ multiplex PCR, the TCRdb table keeps only in-frame clones and is missing some. The profile shows roughly 38,000 clones, about 88% of them singletons. The sequences come from peripheral blood, collected before any cancer treatment. These receptors came from a woman between 18 and 55 years old with stage III lung adenocarcinoma.

This chain connects TRBV6-5 to TRBJ1-3; 10 positions match TRBD1. This CDR3 is 15 amino acids long. Germline lookup yields CDR1 MNHEY and CDR2 SVGAGI. The V segment lost 10 bases and the J segment 1 base; nucleotides outside the gene matches: 7. In DNA form, the CDR3 reads TGTGCCACCCGGGACAGGGGACCTTCTGGAAACACCATATATTTT. The encoded protein is CATRDRGPSGNTIYF.

V gene TRBV6-6 combines with J gene TRBJ1-2; D is uncertain. Trimming took off 6 bases at V and 0 bases at J, with 11 bases between the two ends. CDR1 is MNHNY, CDR2 SVGAGI, per germline (reference sequence). The CDR3 covers 14 residues. The CDR3 DNA sequence: TGTGCCAGCAGCCCCGACGGATCTAACTATGGCTACACCTTC. It encodes CASSPDGSNYGYTF.

V usage is TRBV30 and J usage is TRBJ2-7, with 10 nucleotides matching TRBD2. The CDR3 spans 15 residues. Germline V gives CDR1 GTSNPN, CDR2 SVGIG (reference sequence). Unmatched junction bases numbered 5, after V lost 1 base and J lost 2 bases. The CDR3 DNA follows: TGTGCCTGGAGTGGGCTAGCGGGGGCCACCTACGAGCAGTACTTC. This encodes CAWSGLAGATYEQYF.

The V call is TRBV5-1, the J call TRBJ1-3, with no clear D. CDR1 SGHRS and CDR2 YFSETQ come from the germline V gene. Trimming removed 0 bases at V and 0 bases at J, with 7 bases between. This CDR3 has 15 amino acids. The CDR3 is CASSLGIVSGNTIYF. In DNA form, the CDR3 reads TGCGCCAGCAGCTTGGGTATAGTCTCTGGAAACACCATATATTTT.

V usage is TRBV5-1 and J usage is TRBJ1-1, with TRBD1 identical over 11 bases. The V segment lost 0 bases and the J segment 5 bases; nucleotides outside the gene matches: 6. The CDR3 sequence is 16 residues long. Germline V gene data show CDR1 as SGHRS and CDR2 as YFSETQ. DNA of the CDR3: TGCGCCAGCAGCTTGGCCCCCGGGACAGGGGGGACTGAAGCTTTCTTT. It yields the protein CASSLAPGTGGTEAFF.

This chain uses TRBV5-1 with TRBJ2-3; tentatively, D is TRBD2 (7 bases). The germline CDR1 and CDR2 sequences are SGHRS and YFSETQ. The CDR3 contains 15 residues. V lost 4 bases and J lost 4, with 16 bases in between. The CDR3 reads CASSLGGGPSDTQYF. CDR3 coding DNA: TGCGCCAGCAGCCTTGGGGGGGGCCCCTCAGATACGCAGTATTTT.

The chain joins TRBV7-2 to TRBJ1-2; D call uncertain. Looked up from germline, CDR1 is SGHTA and CDR2 is FQGNSA. This CDR3 is 13 amino acids long. Trimming removed 5 bases at V and 2 bases at J, with 9 bases between. The CDR3 DNA reads as TGTGCCAGCAGCCCCGGTGTCAACTATGGCTACACCTTC. It is translated as CASSPGVNYGYTF.

CDR3 DNA: TGTGCCAGCAGCGTAGCTAGCGGGGGGGCCGGTGAGCAGTTCTTC. Its protein product is CASSVASGGAGEQFF. The chain links TRBV9 to TRBJ2-1; 12 bases are shared with TRBD2. V dropped 0 bases and J dropped 9; count of bases not matched to a gene: 4. This CDR3 is 15 amino acids long. CDR1 and CDR2 (germline): SGDLS, YYNGEE.

V is TRBV5-4 and J is TRBJ1-1; possible D gene TRBD1, 6 bases. This CDR3 is 12 amino acids long. V was trimmed by 4 bases and J by 3 bases, leaving 7 bases between them. Germline lookup yields CDR1 SGHNT and CDR2 YYREEE (reference sequence). The CDR3 loop is CASSEGDTEAFF. CDR3 sequence (DNA): TGTGCCAGCAGCGAGGGGGACACTGAAGCTTTCTTT.

The genes are TRBV7-2 and TRBJ1-6, with no clear D. The germline V gene encodes CDR1 SGHTA and CDR2 FQGNSA. The CDR3 extends over 13 amino acids. The CDR3 nucleotides are TGTGGCGGTGGGGAAGGCCGTAATTCACCCCTCCACTTT. Its translation is CGGGEGRNSPLHF.

The chain has TRBV5-1 and TRBJ1-4, with TRBD1 as a possible D gene (5 bases). The CDR3 extends over 15 amino acids. Trimming took off 4 bases at V and 1 base at J, with 11 bases between the two ends. Germline CDR1 and CDR2: SGHRS and YFSETQ. This CDR3 is CASSPRQGTNEKLFF. The CDR3 DNA reads as TGCGCCAGCAGCCCCCGTCAGGGAACTAATGAAAAACTGTTTTTT. Filled out from reference TRBV5-1 and TRBJ1-4, the complete variable domain reads KAGVTQTPRYLIKTRGQQVTLSCSPISGHRSVSWYQQTPGQGLQFLFEYFSETQRNKGNFPGRFSGRQFSNSRSEMNVSTLELGDSALYLCASSPRQGTNEKLFFGSGTQLSVL.

The chain couples TRBV7-3 to TRBJ2-2, with 9 bases lining up with TRBD1. V shed 4 bases, J shed 4 bases, and the junction held 13 bases outside the gene matches. This CDR3 region has 18 residues. From germline, CDR1 is SGHTA and CDR2 FQGTGA. CDR3 sequence reads: CASSSTGPNRGPTGELFF. DNA of the CDR3: TGTGCCAGCAGCTCCACAGGGCCTAACAGGGGGCCCACCGGGGAGCTGTTTTTT.

This sequence joins TRBV19 and TRBJ2-2; 10 positions agree with TRBD2. CDR1 LNHDA and CDR2 SQIVND come from the germline V gene (reference sequence). The ends lost 4 bases at V and 2 bases at J; junction bases unmatched: 7. This CDR3 has 17 amino acids. The CDR3 here is CASSTPPSGGNTGELFF. DNA for the CDR3: TGTGCCAGTAGTACCCCTCCTAGCGGGGGAAACACCGGGGAGCTGTTTTTT.

In regard to this clone: At one end the junction does not follow the germline gene, possibly because of a read error. The CDR3 DNA is TGTGCCAGCAGCCGGGGCTCAAAGCGGGTCTTC. This translates into CASSRGSKRVF. V is TRBV5-4 and J is TRBJ2-1; a weak D match, TRBD2 (6 bases). Germline V CDR1 and CDR2: SGHNT, YYREEE (reference sequence). The CDR3 is made up of 11 amino acids.

The chain employs TRBV6-6 and TRBJ1-4, with 9 positions matching TRBD1. The CDR3 has 16 amino acids. With V trimmed by 7 bases and J by 5 bases, 11 bases remained unmatched. The V gene's germline CDR1 is MNHNY and CDR2 SVGAGI (reference sequence). CDR3 bases: TGTGCCAGCAACCCGGGGACAGGGATGGGGAATGAAAAACTGTTTTTT. It encodes CASNPGTGMGNEKLFF.